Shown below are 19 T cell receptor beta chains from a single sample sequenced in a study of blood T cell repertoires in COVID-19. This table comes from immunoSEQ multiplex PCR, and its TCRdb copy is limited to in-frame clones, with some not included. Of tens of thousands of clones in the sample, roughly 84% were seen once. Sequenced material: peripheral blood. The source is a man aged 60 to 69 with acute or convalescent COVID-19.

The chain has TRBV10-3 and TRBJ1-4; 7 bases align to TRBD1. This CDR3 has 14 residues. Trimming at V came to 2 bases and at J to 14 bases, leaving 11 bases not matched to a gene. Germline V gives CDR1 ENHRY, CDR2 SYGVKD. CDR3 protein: CAISETTGLKSLFF. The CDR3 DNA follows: TGTGCCATCAGTGAGACGACAGGGTTGAAAAGTCTGTTTTTT.

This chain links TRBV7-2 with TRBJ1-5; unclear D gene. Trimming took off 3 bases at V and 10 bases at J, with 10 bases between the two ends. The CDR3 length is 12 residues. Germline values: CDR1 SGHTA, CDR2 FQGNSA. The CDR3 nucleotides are TGTGCCAGCAGCTTTGGCGGCGGCCCCCAGCATTTT. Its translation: CASSFGGGPQHF.

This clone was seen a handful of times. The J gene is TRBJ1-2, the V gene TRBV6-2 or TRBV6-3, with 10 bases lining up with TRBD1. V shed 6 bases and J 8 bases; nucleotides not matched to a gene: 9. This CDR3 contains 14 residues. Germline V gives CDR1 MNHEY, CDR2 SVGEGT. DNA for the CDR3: TGTGCCAGCAGCGACAGGGGGCAGTTCGCAGGCTACACCTTC. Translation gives CASSDRGQFAGYTF.

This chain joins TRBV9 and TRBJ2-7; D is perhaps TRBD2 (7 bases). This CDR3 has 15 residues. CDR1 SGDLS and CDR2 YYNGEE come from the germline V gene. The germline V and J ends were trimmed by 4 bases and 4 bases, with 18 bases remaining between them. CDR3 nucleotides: TGTGCCAGCAGCCCGAGGGGGGGTCCCGGGTACGAGCAGTACTTC. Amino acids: CASSPRGGPGYEQYF.

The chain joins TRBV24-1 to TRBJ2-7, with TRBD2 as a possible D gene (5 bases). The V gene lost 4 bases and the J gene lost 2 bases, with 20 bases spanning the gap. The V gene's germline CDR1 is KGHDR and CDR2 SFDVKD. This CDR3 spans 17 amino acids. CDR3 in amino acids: CATSDLPTETTTYEQYV. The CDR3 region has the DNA TGTGCCACCAGTGACCTCCCCACAGAGACTACCACCTACGAGCAGTACGTC.

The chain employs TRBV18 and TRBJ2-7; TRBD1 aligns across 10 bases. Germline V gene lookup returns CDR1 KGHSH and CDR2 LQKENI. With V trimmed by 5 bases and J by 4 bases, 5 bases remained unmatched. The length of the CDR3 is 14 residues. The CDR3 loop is CASSAGQGVYEQYV. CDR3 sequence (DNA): TGTGCCAGCTCAGCCGGACAGGGGGTTTACGAGCAGTACGTC.

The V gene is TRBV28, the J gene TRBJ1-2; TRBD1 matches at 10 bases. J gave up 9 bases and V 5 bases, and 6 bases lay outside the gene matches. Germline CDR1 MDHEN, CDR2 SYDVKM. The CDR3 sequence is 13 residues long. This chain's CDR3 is CASSKGTGERYTF. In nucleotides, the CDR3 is TGTGCCAGCAGTAAAGGGACAGGGGAACGCTACACCTTC.

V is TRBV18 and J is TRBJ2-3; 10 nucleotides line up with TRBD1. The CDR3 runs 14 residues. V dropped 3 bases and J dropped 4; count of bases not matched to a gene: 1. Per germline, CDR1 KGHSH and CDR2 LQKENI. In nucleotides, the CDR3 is TGTGCCAGCTCACCGACAGGGGGCGCAGATACGCAGTATTTT. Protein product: CASSPTGGADTQYF.

CDR3 protein: CASSLVAAYRETQYF. The CDR3 coding sequence is TGTGCCAGCAGCTTAGTAGCGGCGTACCGAGAGACCCAGTACTTC. The V call is TRBV7-2, the J call TRBJ2-5, with a weak D call TRBD2 (6 bases). CDR3 length: 15 residues. Looked up from germline, CDR1 is SGHTA and CDR2 is FQGNSA. Trimming left V 1 base short and J 4 bases short, with 13 bases between.

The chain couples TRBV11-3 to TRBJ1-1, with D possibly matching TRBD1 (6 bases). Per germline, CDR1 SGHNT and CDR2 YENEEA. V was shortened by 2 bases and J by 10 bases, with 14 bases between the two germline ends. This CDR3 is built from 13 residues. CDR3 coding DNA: TGTGCCAGCAGCTTAACAAAGGACAGTGGAGCTTTCTTT. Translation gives CASSLTKDSGAFF.

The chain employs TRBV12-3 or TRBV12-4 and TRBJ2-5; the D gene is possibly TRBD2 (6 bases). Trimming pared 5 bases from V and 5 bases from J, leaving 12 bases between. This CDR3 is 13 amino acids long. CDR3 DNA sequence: TGTGCCAGCAGTCGTAGCGGTGCGGAGACCCAGTACTTC. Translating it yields CASSRSGAETQYF.

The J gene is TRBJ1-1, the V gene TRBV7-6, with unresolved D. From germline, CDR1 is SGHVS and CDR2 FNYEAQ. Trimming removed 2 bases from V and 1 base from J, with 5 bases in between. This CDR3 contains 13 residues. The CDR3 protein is CASSLSGNTEAFF. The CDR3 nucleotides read TGTGCCAGCAGCTTATCAGGGAACACTGAAGCTTTCTTT.

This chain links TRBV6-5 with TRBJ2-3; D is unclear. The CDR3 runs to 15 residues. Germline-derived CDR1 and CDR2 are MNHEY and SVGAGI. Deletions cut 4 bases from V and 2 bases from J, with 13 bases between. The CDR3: CASSFQAHSTDTQYF. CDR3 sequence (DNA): TGTGCCAGCAGTTTTCAGGCCCACTCCACAGATACGCAGTATTTT.

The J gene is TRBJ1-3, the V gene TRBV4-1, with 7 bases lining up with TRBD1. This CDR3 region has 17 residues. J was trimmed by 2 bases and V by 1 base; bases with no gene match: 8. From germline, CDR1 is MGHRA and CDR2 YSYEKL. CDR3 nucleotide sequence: TGCGCCAGCAGCCAAGTGCCGACAGGGCCGACTGGAAACACCATATATTTT. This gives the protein CASSQVPTGPTGNTIYF.

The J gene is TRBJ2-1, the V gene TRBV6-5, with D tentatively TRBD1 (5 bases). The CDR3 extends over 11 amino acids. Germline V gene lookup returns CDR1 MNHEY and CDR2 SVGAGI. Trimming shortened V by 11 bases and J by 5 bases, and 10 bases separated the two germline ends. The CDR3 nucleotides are TGTGCCGTCACCAGGGACAATGAGCAGTTCTTC. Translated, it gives CAVTRDNEQFF.

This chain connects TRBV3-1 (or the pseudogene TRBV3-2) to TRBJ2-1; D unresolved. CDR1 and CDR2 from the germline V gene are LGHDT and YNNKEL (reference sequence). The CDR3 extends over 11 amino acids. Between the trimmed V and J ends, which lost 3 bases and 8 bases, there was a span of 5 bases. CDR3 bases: TGTGCCAGCAGCCACGGTGATGAGCAGTTCTTC. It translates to CASSHGDEQFF.

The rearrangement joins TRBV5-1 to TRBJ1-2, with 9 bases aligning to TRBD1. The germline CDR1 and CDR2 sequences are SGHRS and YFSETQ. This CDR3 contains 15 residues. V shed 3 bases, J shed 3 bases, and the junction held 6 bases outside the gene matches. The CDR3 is CASSWDRVGDYGYTF. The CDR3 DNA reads TGCGCCAGCAGCTGGGACAGGGTGGGTGACTATGGCTACACCTTC.

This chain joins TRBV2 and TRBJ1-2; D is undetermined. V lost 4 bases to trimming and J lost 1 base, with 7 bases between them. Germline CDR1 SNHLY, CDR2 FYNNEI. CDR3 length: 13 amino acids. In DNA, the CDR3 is TGTGCCAGCAGTGCGTCGGGTAACTATGGCTACACCTTC. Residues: CASSASGNYGYTF.

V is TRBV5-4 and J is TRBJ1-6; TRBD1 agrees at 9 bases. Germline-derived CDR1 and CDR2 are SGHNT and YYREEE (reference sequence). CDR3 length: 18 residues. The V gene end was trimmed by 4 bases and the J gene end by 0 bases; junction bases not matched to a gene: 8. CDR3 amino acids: CASSPDRGGDSYNSPLHF. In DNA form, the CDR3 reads TGTGCCAGCAGCCCGGACAGGGGCGGTGACTCCTATAATTCACCCCTCCACTTT.